A selection of T cell receptor beta chains follows, all from one sample in a study of T cells after yellow fever vaccination. A single record per CDR3 protein comes from TCRdb applying MiXCR to the 5' RACE reads. The sample lists 320,000 or so distinct CDR3 sequences, 8.1% occurring once. Source: PBMCs, taken approximately 47 days after the first yellow fever vaccination. The receptors stem from a man between 18 and 35 years old who received the YFV17D yellow fever vaccine. The CDR3 runs from the conserved cysteine through the conserved F or W. D genes are given only for firm matches. The size of a clone is reported for some rows only, either as once, few or many, or as a class for expanded clones.

TRBV4-1	NA	NA	TRBJ1-6	TGCGCCAGCAGCCAAGTTCCCGCGAGCTCCTATAATTCACCCCTCCACTTT	CASSQVPASSYNSPLHF
TRBV7-2	TRBD2	few	TRBJ2-6	TGTGCCAGCAGCTCGACTAGCCATGGGGCCAACGTCCTGACTTTC	CASSSTSHGANVLTF
TRBV6-5	NA	NA	TRBJ1-1	TGTGCCAGCAGTTACTTCCGGGGCACTGAAGCTTTCTTT	CASSYFRGTEAFF
TRBV6-1	NA	NA	TRBJ2-5	TGTGCCAGCAGTGAACGGGGGCGGTTACAAGAGACCCAGTACTTC	CASSERGRLQETQYF
TRBV18	NA	NA	TRBJ2-3	TGTGCCAGCTCACCACGAGGGCTGTCTGGACTCACAGATACGCAGTATTTT	CASSPRGLSGLTDTQYF
TRBV29-1	NA	NA	TRBJ1-5	TGCAGCGTCAGCGAAGGGGGGGCCGATCAGCCCCAGCATTTT	CSVSEGGADQPQHF
TRBV7-2	TRBD2	NA	TRBJ2-1	TGTGCCAGCAGCTTAAGGATCATGGCGGGGGCCTACAATGAGCAGTTCTTC	CASSLRIMAGAYNEQFF
TRBV20-1	NA	NA	TRBJ2-5	TGCAGTGCTAGAGACGGGGGCAGGGGCGAAGAGACCCAGTACTTC	CSARDGGRGEETQYF
TRBV2	TRBD1	few	TRBJ2-7	TGTGCCAGCGGGGGTAGGGACAGGGGGAATGAGCAGTACTTC	CASGGRDRGNEQYF
TRBV28	TRBD2	few	TRBJ2-1	TGTGCCAGCAGTTTACTATCCAGCGGGGGGAACTACAATGAGCAGTTCTTC	CASSLLSSGGNYNEQFF
TRBV12-3/TRBV12-4	NA	NA	TRBJ1-1	TGTGCCAGCACTATCGATGAGATGAACACTGAAGCTTTCTTT	CASTIDEMNTEAFF
TRBV5-6	NA	few	TRBJ1-1	TGTGCCAGCGGTCCAACGAACACTGAAGCTTTCTTT	CASGPTNTEAFF
TRBV5-5	TRBD2	NA	TRBJ2-3	TGTGCCAGCAGCCCGGCGCGGACTAGCGGGGGCACAGATACGCAGTATTTT	CASSPARTSGGTDTQYF
TRBV7-3	NA	few	TRBJ2-5	TGTGCCAGCAGCCTGGGGAGGTTCGAGACCCAGTACTTC	CASSLGRFETQYF
TRBV11-1	NA	NA	TRBJ2-6	TGTGCCAGCAGCTTACGAGCCACAGGGATCTCTGGGGCCAACGTCCTGACTTTC	CASSLRATGISGANVLTF
TRBV5-1	NA	few	TRBJ2-5	TGCGCCAGCAGTAGCGATCTGGCGACCCAGTACTTC	CASSSDLATQYF
TRBV7-9	TRBD1	few	TRBJ2-7	TGTGCCAGCAGCATACCGGGACAGAGCTCCTACGAGCAGTACTTC	CASSIPGQSSYEQYF
TRBV7-9	NA	few	TRBJ1-5	TGTGCCAGCAGCGACCGGCTTGACGTACCTCCCCAGCATTTT	CASSDRLDVPPQHF
TRBV27	NA	many	TRBJ1-5	TGTGCCAGCAGCCACGGACAAATGGGCCAGCCCCAGCATTTT	CASSHGQMGQPQHF
TRBV5-5	NA	many	TRBJ2-1	TGTGCCAGCAGCTTAGGACTCATTATCTACAATGAGCAGTTCTTC	CASSLGLIIYNEQFF
TRBV2	NA	few	TRBJ2-2	TGTGCCAGCAGTGAACAGGGGACATCAGACACCGGGGAGCTGTTTTTT	CASSEQGTSDTGELFF
TRBV6-2/TRBV6-3	NA	NA	TRBJ2-1	TGTGCCAGCAGTTACTACCCCGGGACGGGGCTTGAAAATGAGCAGTTCTTC	CASSYYPGTGLENEQFF
TRBV28	NA	few	TRBJ1-5	TGTGCCAGCGGATTTACCGGGGGGGTTCAGCCCCAGCATTTT	CASGFTGGVQPQHF
TRBV12-3/TRBV12-4	NA	NA	TRBJ1-1	TGTGCCAGCAGGCCACCAAGGGCTTATCCAGGCACTGAAGCTTTCTTT	CASRPPRAYPGTEAFF
TRBV27	NA	NA	TRBJ2-3	TGTGCCAGCGCCTCGACGAAGCGATTAAGCACAGATACGCAGTATTTT	CASASTKRLSTDTQYF
TRBV29-1	NA	few	TRBJ2-1	TGCAGCGTTTTTGCTGGAGCCCGGAGCTCCTACAATGAGCAGTTCTTC	CSVFAGARSSYNEQFF
TRBV7-2	TRBD1	few	TRBJ2-1	TGTGCCAGCAGCTTAGGGAACAGGGGTAATGAGCAGTTCTTC	CASSLGNRGNEQFF
TRBV7-6	NA	NA	TRBJ2-3	TGTGCCAGCAGCTGGGGGGGACACTTGGGGGATACGCAGTATTTT	CASSWGGHLGDTQYF
TRBV5-1	NA	few	TRBJ1-4	TGCGCCAGCAGCTTGTTTCTTTCGGCCGATCAAAAACTGTTTTTT	CASSLFLSADQKLFF
TRBV11-2	TRBD1	few	TRBJ1-5	TGTGCCAGCAGCCGGACAGGGATCGGGCAGCCCCAGCATTTT	CASSRTGIGQPQHF
TRBV4-3	NA	many	TRBJ1-2	TGCGCCAGCAGCCTTGGGCAGGGTAATAACTATGGCTACACCTTC	CASSLGQGNNYGYTF
TRBV27	NA	few	TRBJ2-3	TGTGCCAGCAGTTTCAATCAGGCCACAGATACGCAGTATTTT	CASSFNQATDTQYF
TRBV12-3/TRBV12-4	NA	NA	TRBJ1-5	TGTGCCAGCAGTTCCCGGGCAGGGATAAGCAATCAGCCCCAGCATTTT	CASSSRAGISNQPQHF
TRBV9	TRBD1	NA	TRBJ2-1	TGTGCCAGCAGCTCCCAGGGGGTCCCCTACAATGAGCAGTTCTTC	CASSSQGVPYNEQFF
TRBV5-1	NA	many	TRBJ2-3	TGCGCCAGCAGCTCGGAACCCTTTACAGATACGCAGTATTTT	CASSSEPFTDTQYF
TRBV29-1	TRBD1	NA	TRBJ2-1	TGCAGCGTTCATACCCCGGGACAGGGGGCGAGCGGTGAGCAGTTCTTC	CSVHTPGQGASGEQFF
TRBV2	NA	few	TRBJ1-1	TGTGCCAGCAGTGTACGGGGGCTAGCAGCCACTGAAGCTTTCTTT	CASSVRGLAATEAFF
TRBV7-2	TRBD2	few	TRBJ2-1	TGTGCCAGCAGCTTAGGTGGAGGCGGGAGTTACAATGAGCAGTTCTTC	CASSLGGGGSYNEQFF
TRBV7-3	TRBD1	many	TRBJ2-7	TGTGCCAGCAGCTTAACCGGGACAGGGATCCACGAGCAGTACTTC	CASSLTGTGIHEQYF
TRBV7-2	NA	few	TRBJ1-2	TGTGCCAGCCAGGTTCGGGTAGACTATGGCTACACCTTC	CASQVRVDYGYTF
TRBV28	NA	many	TRBJ1-2	TGTGCCAGCAGTCTGAGGGGAGGCTATGGCTACACCTTC	CASSLRGGYGYTF
TRBV24-1	NA	NA	TRBJ2-3	TGTGCCACCAGTGATCGCCCGCAGGGGAGGCAGTATTTT	CATSDRPQGRQYF
TRBV9	TRBD1	once	TRBJ2-7	TGTGCCAGCAGCGCCGGGACAGGGAGCCACGAGCAGTACTTC	CASSAGTGSHEQYF
TRBV12-3/TRBV12-4	NA	many	TRBJ1-5	TGTGCCAGCAGTTTCGGTGGTGGACAGTTCAATCAGCCCCAGCATTTT	CASSFGGGQFNQPQHF
TRBV5-6	NA	NA	TRBJ2-3	TGTGCCAGCAGCTTCTTGTGGACGGATTCTAGCACAGATACGCAGTATTTT	CASSFLWTDSSTDTQYF
TRBV29-1	TRBD1	many	TRBJ2-5	TGCAGCGTTGAAGATGGCAGGGGGAAGACCCAGTACTTC	CSVEDGRGKTQYF
TRBV6-5	NA	once	TRBJ1-2	TGTGCCAGCAGTTACTACGGACAGATTAACTATGGCTACATCTTC	CASSYYGQINYGYIF
TRBV25-1	NA	few	TRBJ2-5	TGTGCCAGCAGTGAATACGTGGTTGAGACCCAGTACTTC	CASSEYVVETQYF
TRBV11-2	NA	NA	TRBJ1-5	TGTGCCAGCAGCTTAGGCTCGACAGAGCCTCAGCCCCAGCATTTT	CASSLGSTEPQPQHF
TRBV18	TRBD2	few	TRBJ2-5	TGTGCCAGCTCACCACAACTAGCGGGCCAAGAGACCCAGTACTTC	CASSPQLAGQETQYF
TRBV19	NA	NA	TRBJ1-5	TGTGCCAGTAGTATAGAGGAAACAAGTTTTTTTCAGCCCCAGCATTTT	CASSIEETSFFQPQHF
TRBV20-1	NA	NA	TRBJ1-4	TGCAGTGCTCAGGACGGGTTTGAAAAACTGTTTTTT	CSAQDGFEKLFF
TRBV4-3	NA	few	TRBJ1-6	TGCGCCAGCAGCCGAGGAGAGCGGGGGCTCGGACCCCTCCACTTT	CASSRGERGLGPLHF
TRBV30	NA	few	TRBJ2-1	TGTGCCTGGAGTGTAGGGCTGCGCAGTATCAATGAGCAGTTCTTC	CAWSVGLRSINEQFF
TRBV20-1	NA	many	TRBJ1-2	TGCAGTGCCGAGGCATCTAACTATGGCTACACCTTC	CSAEASNYGYTF
TRBV27	NA	NA	TRBJ1-6	TGTACCAGCAGTTTATGGTTGCCTAATTCACCCCTCCACTTT	CTSSLWLPNSPLHF
TRBV5-4	NA	NA	TRBJ2-2	TGTGCCAGCAGCTTGGGCGGGGCCCTGAACACCGGGGAGCTGTTTTTT	CASSLGGALNTGELFF
TRBV6-5	NA	NA	TRBJ2-2	TGTGCCAGCAGTTACTTAAACTTGGACTCGACCCCCGGGGAGCTGTTTTTT	CASSYLNLDSTPGELFF
TRBV7-3	NA	many	TRBJ1-1	TGTGCCAGCAGCTTAAACAGGGACACTGAAGCTTTCTTT	CASSLNRDTEAFF